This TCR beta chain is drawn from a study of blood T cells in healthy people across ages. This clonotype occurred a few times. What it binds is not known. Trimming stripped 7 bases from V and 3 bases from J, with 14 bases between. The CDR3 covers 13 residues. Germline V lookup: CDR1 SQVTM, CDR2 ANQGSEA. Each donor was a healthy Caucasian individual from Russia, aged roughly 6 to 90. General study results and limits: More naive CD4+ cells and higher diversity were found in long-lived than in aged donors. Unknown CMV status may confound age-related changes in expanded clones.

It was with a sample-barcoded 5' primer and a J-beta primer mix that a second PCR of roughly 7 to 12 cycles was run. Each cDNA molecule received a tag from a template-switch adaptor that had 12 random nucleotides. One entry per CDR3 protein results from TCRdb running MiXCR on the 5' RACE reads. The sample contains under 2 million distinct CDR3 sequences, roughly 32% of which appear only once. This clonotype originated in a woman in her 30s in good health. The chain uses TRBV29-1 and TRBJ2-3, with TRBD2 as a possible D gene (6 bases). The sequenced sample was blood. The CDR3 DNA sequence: TGCAGCGCAAGTGGGAGGTTTACAGATACGCAGTATTTT. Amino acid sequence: CSASGRFTDTQYF.